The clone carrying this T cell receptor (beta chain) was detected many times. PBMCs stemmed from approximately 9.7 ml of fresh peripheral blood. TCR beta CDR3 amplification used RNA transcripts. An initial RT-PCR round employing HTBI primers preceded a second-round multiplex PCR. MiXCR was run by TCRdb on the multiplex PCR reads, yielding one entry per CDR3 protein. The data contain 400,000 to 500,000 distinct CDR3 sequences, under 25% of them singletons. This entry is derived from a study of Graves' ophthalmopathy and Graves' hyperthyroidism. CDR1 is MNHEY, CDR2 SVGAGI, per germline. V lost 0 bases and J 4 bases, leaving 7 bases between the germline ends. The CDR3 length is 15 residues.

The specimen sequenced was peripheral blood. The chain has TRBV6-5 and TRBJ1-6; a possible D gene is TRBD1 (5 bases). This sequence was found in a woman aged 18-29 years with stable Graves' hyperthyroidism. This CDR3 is CASSYSTAYNSPLHF. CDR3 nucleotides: TGTGCCAGCAGTTACTCGACAGCTTATAATTCACCCCTCCACTTT.